This T cell receptor (beta chain) came from a study of blood T cell repertoires in COVID-19. Study at large: COVID-19 samples collected from the United States, Italy and Spain covered acute and convalescent phases. Sources were T cells, B-cell-depleted T cells, or PBMCs; the material itself was cDNA or gDNA.

Trimming cost V 5 bases and J 7 bases, with 8 bases left between them. The germline CDR1 and CDR2 sequences are SQVTM and ANQGSEA. CDR3 length: 11 residues. Authors' data handling: Amplification with reference gene primers provided the estimates of nucleated cell counts. Assay: immunoSEQ multiplex PCR; the TCRdb copy retains only in-frame clones and omits some. The V and J calls and clone size were taken over from that table, and D and trimming were inferred from the DNA. The table has 150,000 to 200,000 clones, roughly 88% seen once; the top ten hold 10% to 15%. V is TRBV29-1 and J is TRBJ1-4; D is uncertain. Input material: PBMCs or T cells enriched from blood (not recorded which). This clonotype was obtained from a woman in her fifties or sixties who had recovered from COVID-19. The CDR3 reads CSVKAGEKLFF. The CDR3 DNA sequence: TGCAGCGTTAAGGCGGGTGAAAAACTGTTTTTT.